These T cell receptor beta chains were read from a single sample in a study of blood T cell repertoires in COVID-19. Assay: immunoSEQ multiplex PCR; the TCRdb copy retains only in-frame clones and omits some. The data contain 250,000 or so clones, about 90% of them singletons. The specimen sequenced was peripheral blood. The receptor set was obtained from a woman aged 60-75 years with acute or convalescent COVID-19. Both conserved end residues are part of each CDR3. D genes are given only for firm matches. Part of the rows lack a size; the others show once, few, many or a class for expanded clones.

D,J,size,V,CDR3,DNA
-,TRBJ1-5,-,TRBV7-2,CASSLRGGPQPQHF,TGTGCCAGCAGCTTACGGGGGGGCCCTCAGCCCCAGCATTTT
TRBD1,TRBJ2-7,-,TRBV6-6,CASSYGQGTGTYEQYF,TGTGCCAGCAGTTACGGTCAGGGGACAGGAACCTACGAGCAGTACTTC
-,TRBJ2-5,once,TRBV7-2,CASSSSYGLRQETQYF,TGTGCCAGCAGCAGTTCGTACGGACTGAGACAAGAGACCCAGTACTTC
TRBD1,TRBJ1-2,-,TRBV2,CASRGQGAQGYTF,TGTGCCAGCAGAGGACAGGGGGCGCAGGGCTACACCTTC
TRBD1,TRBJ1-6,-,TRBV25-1,CASSELGQGNSPLHF,TGTGCCAGCAGTGAATTGGGACAGGGAAATTCACCCCTCCACTTT
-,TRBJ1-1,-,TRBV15,CATSRDPQVGTEAFF,TGTGCCACCAGCAGAGATCCCCAGGTGGGCACTGAAGCTTTCTTT
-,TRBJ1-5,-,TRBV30,CAWSGQGTPFDQPQHF,TGTGCCTGGAGTGGGCAGGGGACACCTTTCGATCAGCCCCAGCATTTT
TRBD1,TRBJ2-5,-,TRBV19,CASSLLGQGQETQYF,TGTGCCAGTAGTCTCCTTGGACAGGGCCAAGAGACCCAGTACTTC
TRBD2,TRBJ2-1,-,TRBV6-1,CASSEVGPGLAGGRAWEQFF,TGTGCCAGCAGTGAAGTGGGTCCGGGACTAGCGGGAGGGCGGGCATGGGAGCAGTTCTTC
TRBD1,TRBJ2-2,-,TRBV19,CASSHRGSGELFF,TGTGCCAGTAGTCACAGGGGATCCGGGGAGCTGTTTTTT
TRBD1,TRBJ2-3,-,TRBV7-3,CASSRDRADTQYF,TGTGCCAGCAGCCGGGACAGAGCAGATACGCAGTATTTT